This TCR beta chain was captured by sequencing in a study of blood T cells in healthy people across ages. V shed 2 bases and J 12 bases; nucleotides not matched to a gene: 10. This CDR3 has 15 residues. Germline values: CDR1 MNHEY, CDR2 SVGAGI. Notes on the study in general: Naive CD4+ cells and diversity were both higher in long-lived donors than in aged donors.

This clonotype occurred a few times. What it binds is not known. Using a J-beta primer mix together with a sample-barcoded 5' primer, a second PCR was run for about 7 to 12 cycles. TCRdb re-called the 5' RACE reads through MiXCR, storing one row per CDR3 protein. The table records roughly 800,000 distinct CDR3 sequences, more than 20% of them present only once. These data also featured in a second study, about T cells of mothers and their children.

J is TRBJ1-4 and V is TRBV6-5; TRBD1 matches at 9 bases. This clonotype was sampled from a boy under 18 in good health. Input material: blood. CDR3 nucleotide sequence: TGTGCCAGCAGTTACGGGGGGACAGGGCGGCTTGAACTGTTTTTT. Protein product: CASSYGGTGRLELFF.